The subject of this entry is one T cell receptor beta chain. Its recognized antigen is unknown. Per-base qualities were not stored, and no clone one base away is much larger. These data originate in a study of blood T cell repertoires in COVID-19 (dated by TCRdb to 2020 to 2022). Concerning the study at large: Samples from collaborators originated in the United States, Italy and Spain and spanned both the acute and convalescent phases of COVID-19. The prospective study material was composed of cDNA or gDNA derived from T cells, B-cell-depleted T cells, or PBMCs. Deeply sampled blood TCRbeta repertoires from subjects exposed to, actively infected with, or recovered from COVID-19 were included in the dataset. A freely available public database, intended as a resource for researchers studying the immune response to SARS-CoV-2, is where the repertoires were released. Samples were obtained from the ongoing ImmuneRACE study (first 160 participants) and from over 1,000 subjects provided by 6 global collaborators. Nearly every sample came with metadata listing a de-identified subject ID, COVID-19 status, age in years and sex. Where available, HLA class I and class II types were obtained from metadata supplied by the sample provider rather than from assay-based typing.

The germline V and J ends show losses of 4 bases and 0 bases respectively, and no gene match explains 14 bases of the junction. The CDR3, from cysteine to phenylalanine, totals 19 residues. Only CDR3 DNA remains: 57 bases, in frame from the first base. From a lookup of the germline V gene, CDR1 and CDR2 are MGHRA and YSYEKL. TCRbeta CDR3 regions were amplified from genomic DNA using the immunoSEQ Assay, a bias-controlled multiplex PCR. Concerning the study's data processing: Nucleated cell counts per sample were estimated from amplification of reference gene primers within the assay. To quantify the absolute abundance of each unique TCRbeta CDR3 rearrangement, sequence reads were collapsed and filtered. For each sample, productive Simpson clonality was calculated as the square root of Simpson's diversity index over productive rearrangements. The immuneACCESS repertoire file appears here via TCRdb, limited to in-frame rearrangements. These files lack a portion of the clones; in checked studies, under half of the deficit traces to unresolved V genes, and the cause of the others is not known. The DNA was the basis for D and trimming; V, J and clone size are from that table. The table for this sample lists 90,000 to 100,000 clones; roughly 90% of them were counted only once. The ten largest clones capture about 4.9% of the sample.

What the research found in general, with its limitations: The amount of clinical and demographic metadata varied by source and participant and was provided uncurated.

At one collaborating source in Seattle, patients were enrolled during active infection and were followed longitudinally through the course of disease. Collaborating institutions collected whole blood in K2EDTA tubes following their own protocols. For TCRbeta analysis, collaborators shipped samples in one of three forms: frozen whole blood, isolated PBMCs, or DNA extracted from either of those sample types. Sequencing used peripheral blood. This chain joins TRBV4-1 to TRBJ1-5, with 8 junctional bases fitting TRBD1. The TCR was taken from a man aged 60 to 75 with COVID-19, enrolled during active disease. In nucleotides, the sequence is TGCGCCAGCAGCCGAGCCTCGGGACAGGCTTTGTATAGCAATCAGCCCCAGCATTTT. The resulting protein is CASSRASGQALYSNQPQHF.